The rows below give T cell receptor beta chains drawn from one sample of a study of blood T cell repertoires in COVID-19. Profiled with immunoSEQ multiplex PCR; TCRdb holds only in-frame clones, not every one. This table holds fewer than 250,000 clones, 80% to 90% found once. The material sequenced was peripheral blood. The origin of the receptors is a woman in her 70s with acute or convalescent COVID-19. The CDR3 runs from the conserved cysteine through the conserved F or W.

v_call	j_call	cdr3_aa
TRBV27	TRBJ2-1	CASSLAAFTGNEQFF
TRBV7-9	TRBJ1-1	CASSLYQDRVAEAFF
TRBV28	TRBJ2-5	CASSDLGRGIETQYF
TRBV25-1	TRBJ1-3	CASRDTGNSGNTIYF
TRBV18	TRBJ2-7	CASSNGQGLYEQYF
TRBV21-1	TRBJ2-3	CASSKYRDLGRTDTQYF
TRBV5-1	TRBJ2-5	CASSLARAASPETQYF
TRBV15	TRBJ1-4	CATSRDQGIGEKLFF
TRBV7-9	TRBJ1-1	CASRVQENTEAFF
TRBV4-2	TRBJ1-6	CASSQQRTGNSPLHF
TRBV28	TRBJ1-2	CASSGTAINYGYTF
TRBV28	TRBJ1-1	CASSSLSGGMNTEAFF
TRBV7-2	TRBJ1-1	CASRQGGDTEAFF
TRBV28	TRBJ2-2	CASSLISVGVAGELFF
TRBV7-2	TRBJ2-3	CASSLARQYTDTQYF
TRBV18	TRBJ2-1	CASSPRDRYNEQFF
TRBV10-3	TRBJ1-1	CAITPGGREVTEAFF
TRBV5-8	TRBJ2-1	CASSLDRGTYNEQFF
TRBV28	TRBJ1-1	CASSSTGGENTEAFF
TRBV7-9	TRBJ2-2	CASSRGQLNTGELFF
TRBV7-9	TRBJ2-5	CASSPSGTGEETQYF
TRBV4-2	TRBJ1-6	CASRGAARDGDSPLHF
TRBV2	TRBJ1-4	CASRKDRLNEKLFF
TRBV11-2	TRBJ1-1	CASSSDWLDTEAFF
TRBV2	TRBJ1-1	CASPNGVNTEAFF
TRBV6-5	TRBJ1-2	CASSKGQLINYGYTF
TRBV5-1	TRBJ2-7	CASSLAQGGRSYEQYF
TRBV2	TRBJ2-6	CASSLRVLKTFSGANVLTF
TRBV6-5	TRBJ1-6	CASRPGTGINSPLHF
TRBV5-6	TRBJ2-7	CASRNRLNYEQYF
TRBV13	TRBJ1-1	CASSWDRVNTEAFF
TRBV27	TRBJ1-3	CASLLGGSGGNTIYF
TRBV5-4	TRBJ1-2	CASSSNRGRVGYTF
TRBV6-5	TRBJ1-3	CASSPEGVSGNTIYF
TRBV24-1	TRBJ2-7	CATSDPGTPYEQYF
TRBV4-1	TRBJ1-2	CASSQVSGGYGYTF
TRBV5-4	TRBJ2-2	CASSLDSTGELFF
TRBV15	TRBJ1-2	CATSWGQSNYGYTF
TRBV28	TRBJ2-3	CASTGLAGAPLDDTQYF
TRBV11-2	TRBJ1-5	CASSLNSGGTSNQPQHF
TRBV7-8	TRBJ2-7	CASSLPAGGREQYF
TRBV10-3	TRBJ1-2	CAISESHMGGSGYTF
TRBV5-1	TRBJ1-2	CASSLGDQTGNYGYTF
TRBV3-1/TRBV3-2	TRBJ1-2	CASSPPSVFGYTF
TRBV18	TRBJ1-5	CASSSDFQPQHF
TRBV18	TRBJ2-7	CASSPGGARMFEQYF
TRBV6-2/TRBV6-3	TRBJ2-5	CASSYSFGGRGDRETQYF
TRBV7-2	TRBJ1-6	CASSLMGQGNSPLHF
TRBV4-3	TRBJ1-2	CASSQEYSVRVYGYTF